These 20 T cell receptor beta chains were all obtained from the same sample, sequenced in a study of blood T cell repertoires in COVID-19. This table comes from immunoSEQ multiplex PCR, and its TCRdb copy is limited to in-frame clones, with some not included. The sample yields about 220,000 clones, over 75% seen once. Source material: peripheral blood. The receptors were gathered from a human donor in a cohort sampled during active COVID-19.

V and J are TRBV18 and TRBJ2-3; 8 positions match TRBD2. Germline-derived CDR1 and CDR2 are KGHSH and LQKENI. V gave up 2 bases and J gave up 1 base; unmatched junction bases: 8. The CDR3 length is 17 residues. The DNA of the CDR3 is TGTGCCAGCTCACCAAGACTAGCGCGCGGGGGCACAGATACGCAGTATTTT. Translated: CASSPRLARGGTDTQYF.

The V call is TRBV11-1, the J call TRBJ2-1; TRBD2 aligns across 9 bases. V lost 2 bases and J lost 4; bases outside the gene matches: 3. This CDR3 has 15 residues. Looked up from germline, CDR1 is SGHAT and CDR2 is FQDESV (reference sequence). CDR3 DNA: TGTGCCAGCAGCTTAAGCGGGGGGCCTTACAATGAGCAGTTCTTC. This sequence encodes CASSLSGGPYNEQFF.

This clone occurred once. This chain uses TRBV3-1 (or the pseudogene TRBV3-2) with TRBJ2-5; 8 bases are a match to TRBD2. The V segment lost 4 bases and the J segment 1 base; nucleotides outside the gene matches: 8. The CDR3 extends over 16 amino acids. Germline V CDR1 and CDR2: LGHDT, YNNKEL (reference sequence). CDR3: CASSLYGGGTQETQYF. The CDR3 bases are TGTGCCAGCAGCCTCTACGGCGGGGGGACCCAAGAGACCCAGTACTTC.

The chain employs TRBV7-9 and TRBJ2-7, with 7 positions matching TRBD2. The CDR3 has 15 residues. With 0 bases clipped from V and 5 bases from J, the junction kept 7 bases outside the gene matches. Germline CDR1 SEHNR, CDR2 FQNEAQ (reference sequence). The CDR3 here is CASSLARGGPHEQYF. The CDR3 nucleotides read TGTGCCAGCAGCTTAGCCCGGGGAGGGCCGCACGAGCAGTACTTC.

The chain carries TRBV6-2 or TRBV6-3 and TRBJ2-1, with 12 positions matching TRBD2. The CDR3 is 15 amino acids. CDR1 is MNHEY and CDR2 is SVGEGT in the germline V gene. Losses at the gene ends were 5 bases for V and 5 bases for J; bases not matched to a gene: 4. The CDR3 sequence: CASSLAGGIHNEQFF. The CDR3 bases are TGTGCCAGCAGTCTAGCGGGGGGGATCCACAATGAGCAGTTCTTC.

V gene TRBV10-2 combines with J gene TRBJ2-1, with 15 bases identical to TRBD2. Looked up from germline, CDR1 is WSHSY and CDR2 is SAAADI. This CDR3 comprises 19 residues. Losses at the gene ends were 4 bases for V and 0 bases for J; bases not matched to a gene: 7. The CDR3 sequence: CASSVGLAGGRPSYNEQFF. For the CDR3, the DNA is TGCGCCAGCAGTGTGGGACTAGCGGGGGGTAGGCCCTCCTACAATGAGCAGTTCTTC.

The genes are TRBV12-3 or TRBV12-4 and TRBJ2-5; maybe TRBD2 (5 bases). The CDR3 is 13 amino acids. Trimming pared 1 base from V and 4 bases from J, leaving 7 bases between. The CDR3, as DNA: TGTGCCAGCAGTTTAGGGACTTCAGAGACCCAGTACTTC. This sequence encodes CASSLGTSETQYF.

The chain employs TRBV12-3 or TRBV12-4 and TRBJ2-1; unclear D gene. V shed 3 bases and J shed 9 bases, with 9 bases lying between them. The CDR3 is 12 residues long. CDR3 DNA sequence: TGTGCCAGCAGTTTCACCAGCGCTGAGCAGTTCTTC. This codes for CASSFTSAEQFF.

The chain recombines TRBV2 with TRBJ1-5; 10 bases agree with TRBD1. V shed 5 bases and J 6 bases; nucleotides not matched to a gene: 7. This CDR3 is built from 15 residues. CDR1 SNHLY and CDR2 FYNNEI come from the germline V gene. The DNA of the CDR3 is TGTGCCAGCAGTTACGTGACAGGGGGCGGTCAGCCCCAGCATTTT. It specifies CASSYVTGGGQPQHF.

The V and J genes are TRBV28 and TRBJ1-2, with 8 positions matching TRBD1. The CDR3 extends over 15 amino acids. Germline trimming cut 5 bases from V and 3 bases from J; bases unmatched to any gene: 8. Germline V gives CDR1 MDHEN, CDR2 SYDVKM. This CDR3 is CASSTEGQGDYGYTF. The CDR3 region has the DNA TGTGCCAGCAGTACGGAAGGACAGGGAGACTATGGCTACACCTTC.

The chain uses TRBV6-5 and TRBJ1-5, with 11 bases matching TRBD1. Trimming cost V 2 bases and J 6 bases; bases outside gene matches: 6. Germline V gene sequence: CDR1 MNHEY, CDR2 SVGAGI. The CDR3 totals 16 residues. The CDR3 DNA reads TGTGCCAGCAGTTACCGGGACAGGGGGTTGATTCAGCCCCAGCATTTT. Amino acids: CASSYRDRGLIQPQHF.

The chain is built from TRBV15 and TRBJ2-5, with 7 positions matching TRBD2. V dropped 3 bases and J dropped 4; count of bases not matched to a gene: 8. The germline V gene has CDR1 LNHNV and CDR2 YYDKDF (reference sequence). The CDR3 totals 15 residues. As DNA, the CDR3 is TGTGCCACCAGCAGTAGCGGGCAGGCGGGAGAGACCCAGTACTTC. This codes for CATSSSGQAGETQYF. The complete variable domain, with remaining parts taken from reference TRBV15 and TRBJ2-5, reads DAMVIQNPRYQVTQFGKPVTLSCSQTLNHNVMYWYQQKSSQAPKLLFHYYDKDFNNEADTPDNFQSRRPNTSFCFLDIRSPGLGDTAMYLCATSSSGQAGETQYFGPGTRLLVL.

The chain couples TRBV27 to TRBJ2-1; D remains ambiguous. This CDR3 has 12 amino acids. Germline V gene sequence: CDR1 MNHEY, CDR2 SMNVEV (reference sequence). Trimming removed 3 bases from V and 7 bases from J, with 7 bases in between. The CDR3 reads CASSFDGNEQFF. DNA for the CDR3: TGTGCCAGCAGTTTCGACGGGAATGAGCAGTTCTTC.

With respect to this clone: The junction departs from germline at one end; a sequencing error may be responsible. The CDR3 reads CASSSSGTGAWF. In nucleotides, the CDR3 is TGTGCCAGCAGTTCTTCCGGGACAGGCGCATGGTTC. The V and J genes are TRBV6-6 and TRBJ1-2; TRBD1 matches at 8 bases. The CDR3 loop spans 12 amino acids. Germline CDR1 and CDR2: MNHNY and SVGAGI (reference sequence).

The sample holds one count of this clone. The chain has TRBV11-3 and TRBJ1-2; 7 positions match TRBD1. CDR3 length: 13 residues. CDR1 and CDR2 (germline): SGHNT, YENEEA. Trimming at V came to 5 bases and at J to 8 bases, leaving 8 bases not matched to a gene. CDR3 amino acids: CASSPYRGLGYTF. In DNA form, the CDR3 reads TGTGCCAGCAGCCCGTACAGGGGCTTGGGCTACACCTTC.

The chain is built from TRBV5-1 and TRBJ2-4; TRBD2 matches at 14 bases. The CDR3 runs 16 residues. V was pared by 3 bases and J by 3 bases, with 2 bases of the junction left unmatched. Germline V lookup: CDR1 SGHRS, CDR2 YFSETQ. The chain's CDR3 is CASSWGTSGSKNIQYF. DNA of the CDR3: TGCGCCAGCAGCTGGGGGACTAGCGGGAGCAAAAACATTCAGTACTTC.

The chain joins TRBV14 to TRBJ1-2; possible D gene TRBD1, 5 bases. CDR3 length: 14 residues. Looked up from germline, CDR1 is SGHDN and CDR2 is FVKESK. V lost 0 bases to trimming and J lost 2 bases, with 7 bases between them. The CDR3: CASSQEQANYGYTF. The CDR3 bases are TGTGCCAGCAGCCAAGAACAGGCGAACTATGGCTACACCTTC. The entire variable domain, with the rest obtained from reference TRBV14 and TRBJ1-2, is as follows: EAGVTQFPSHSVIEKGQTVTLRCDPISGHDNLYWYRRVMGKEIKFLLHFVKESKQDESGMPNNRFLAERTGGTYSTLKVQPAELEDSGVYFCASSQEQANYGYTFGSGTRLTVV.

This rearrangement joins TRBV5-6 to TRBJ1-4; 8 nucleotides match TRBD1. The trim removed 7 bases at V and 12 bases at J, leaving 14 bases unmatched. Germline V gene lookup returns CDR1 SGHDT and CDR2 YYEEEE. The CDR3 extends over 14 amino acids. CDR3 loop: CASELQGGIGELFF. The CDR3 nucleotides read TGTGCCAGCGAACTACAGGGGGGAATTGGGGAACTGTTTTTT.

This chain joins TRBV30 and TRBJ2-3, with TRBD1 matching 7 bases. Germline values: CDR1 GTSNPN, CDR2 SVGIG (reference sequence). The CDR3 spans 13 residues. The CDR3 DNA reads TGTGGGGGAACAGGGGCTCGCTTAGGTACGCAGTATTTT. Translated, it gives CGGTGARLGTQYF.

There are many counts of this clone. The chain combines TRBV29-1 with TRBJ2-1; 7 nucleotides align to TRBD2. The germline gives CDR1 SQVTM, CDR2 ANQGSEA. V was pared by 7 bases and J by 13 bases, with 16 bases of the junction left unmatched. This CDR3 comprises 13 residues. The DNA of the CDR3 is TGCAGCGCGCGAAAAACTAGCGAATCACCCCAGTTCTTC. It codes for CSARKTSESPQFF.